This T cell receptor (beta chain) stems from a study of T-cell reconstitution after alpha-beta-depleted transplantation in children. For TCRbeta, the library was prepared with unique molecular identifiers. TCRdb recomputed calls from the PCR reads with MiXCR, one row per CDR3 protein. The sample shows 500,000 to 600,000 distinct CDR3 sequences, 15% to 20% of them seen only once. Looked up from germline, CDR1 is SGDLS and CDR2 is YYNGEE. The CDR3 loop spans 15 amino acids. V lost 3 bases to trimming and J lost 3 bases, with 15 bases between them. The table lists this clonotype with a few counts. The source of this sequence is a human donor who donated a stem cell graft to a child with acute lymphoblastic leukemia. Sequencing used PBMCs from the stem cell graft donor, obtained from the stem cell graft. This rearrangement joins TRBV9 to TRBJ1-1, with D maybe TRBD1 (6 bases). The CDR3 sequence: CASSARGNRDTEAFF. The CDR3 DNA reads TGTGCCAGCAGCGCAAGGGGGAATCGGGACACTGAAGCTTTCTTT.